This paragraph covers one TCR beta chain sequence. What it binds is not known. A much larger clone differs by one base, so this may be a read error. This entry is derived from a study of T cells in Graves' hyperthyroidism and ophthalmopathy. RNA transcripts gave rise to amplified TCR beta CDR3 regions. The primer set for the first-round RT-PCR of the TCR CDR3 was HTBI. MiXCR, applied by TCRdb to the multiplex PCR reads, yields one record per CDR3 protein. The sample has 300,000 to 400,000 distinct CDR3 sequences, roughly 18% seen once; the top ten hold 40%. Broader study findings: From stable hyperthyroidism, ophthalmopathy was separated by a 13 V-J model. The model predicted ophthalmopathy a median around 6 months before onset.

A NOSPECS grade of at least 4, a Clinical Activity Score of at least 3 and duration under 3 months were recorded in ophthalmopathy patients. Diagnosis rested on symptoms, serum thyroxine and TRAb, thyroid ultrasound, and orbital computed tomography. The germline gives CDR1 LNHDA, CDR2 SQIVND (reference sequence). This CDR3 spans 17 amino acids. Trimming left V 7 bases short and J 2 bases short, with 21 bases between. The chain recombines TRBV19 with TRBJ1-5; D gene uncertain. Source material: blood. The sequence was collected from a man aged 18 to 30 with Graves' ophthalmopathy. CDR3 in amino acids: CASTDRARTTGNQPQHF. The CDR3, as DNA: TGTGCCAGTACCGATCGGGCAAGAACGACGGGCAATCAGCCCCAGCATTTT.